This T cell receptor (beta chain) is drawn from a study of cytomegalovirus exposure and HLA in healthy donors. About the research overall: The same platform was used for the 130 or so validation repertoires and the roughly 600 first-cohort repertoires, a later analysis reported. Study conclusions and caveats: The study found most TCR sequences rare, yet found some public TCRs in many donors.

Deletions cut 7 bases from V and 0 bases from J, with 19 bases between. CDR1 and CDR2 from the germline V gene are MDHEN and SYDVKM. There are 17 residues in the CDR3. Concerning this clone itself: Antigen unknown.

Method: immunoSEQ multiplex PCR; TCRdb's copy keeps in-frame clones and lacks some. The data hold around 60,000 clones, with around 90% observed a single time. The sample taken for sequencing was PBMCs. The receptor was isolated from a man younger than 35 in good health and CMV-seronegative. The chain carries TRBV28 and TRBJ1-5; D is possibly TRBD1 (6 bases). CDR3 residues: CASTSYRDIPSNQPQHF. CDR3 coding DNA: TGTGCCAGCACCTCTTACCGGGACATCCCTAGCAATCAGCCCCAGCATTTT.